Listed here are 10 T cell receptor beta chains from one sample, sequenced in a study of T cells after yellow fever vaccination. TCRdb re-called the 5' RACE reads with MiXCR, one entry per CDR3 protein. Of hundreds of thousands of distinct CDR3 sequences in the sample, approximately 13% were seen once. The specimen was PBMCs, collected on the day of the yellow fever booster vaccination. The receptors here all came from a man younger than 40 who received the YFV17D yellow fever vaccine.

The CDR3, as DNA: TGTGCCAGTAGTCCAAGGGTGGCTGAAGCTTTCTTT. This gives the protein CASSPRVAEAFF. V is TRBV19 and J is TRBJ1-1; D is unresolved. V lost 5 bases to trimming and J lost 6 bases, with 10 bases between them. Per germline, CDR1 LNHDA and CDR2 SQIVND (reference sequence). The CDR3 runs to 12 residues. The full variable domain, rest sourced from reference TRBV19 and TRBJ1-1, is DGGITQSPKYLFRKEGQNVTLSCEQNLNHDAMYWYRQDPGQGLRLIYYSQIVNDFQKGDIAEGYSVSREKKESFPLTVTSAQKNPTAFYLCASSPRVAEAFFGQGTRLTVV.

This clonotype was seen a handful of times. The V and J genes are TRBV7-3 and TRBJ2-3; D ambiguous. The germline CDR1 and CDR2 sequences are SGHTA and FQGTGA. Trimming removed 2 bases at V and 0 bases at J, with 9 bases between. The CDR3 has 15 amino acids. The CDR3 DNA follows: TGTGCCAGCAGCTTACGCGCGACTAGCACAGATACGCAGTATTTT. Amino acids: CASSLRATSTDTQYF.

The genes are TRBV1 and TRBJ2-7. TRBV1 is deemed a pseudogene. The CDR3 runs 15 residues. The CDR3 here is CTSSRGCGFSYEQYF. The CDR3 DNA is TGCACCAGCAGCCGAGGATGTGGCTTCTCCTACGAGCAGTACTTC.

The chain combines TRBV6-1 with TRBJ2-1, with 8 bases that match TRBD1. This CDR3 spans 14 amino acids. The germline gives CDR1 MNHNS, CDR2 SASEGT. With V trimmed by 7 bases and J by 8 bases, 10 bases remained unmatched. CDR3 amino acids: CASNPGGRRDEQFF. CDR3 nucleotides: TGTGCCAGCAACCCAGGGGGCCGTAGAGATGAGCAGTTCTTC.

The chain combines TRBV19 with TRBJ1-5, with D maybe TRBD1 (5 bases). Between the trimmed V and J ends, which lost 9 bases and 6 bases, there was a span of 24 bases. The germline gives CDR1 LNHDA, CDR2 SQIVND (reference sequence). The CDR3 has 16 amino acids. CDR3 in DNA: TGTGCCAGCAGACGGGAGGGGAACGGGGCCGCTCAGCCCCAGCATTTT. Amino acid sequence: CASRREGNGAAQPQHF.

This clonotype was counted only a few times. The chain employs TRBV12-3 or TRBV12-4 and TRBJ2-1, with TRBD2 matching 7 bases. The CDR3 covers 13 residues. V was clipped by 8 bases and J by 6 bases; unmatched bases: 7. CDR3 in amino acids: CASLSGTANEQFF. As DNA, the CDR3 is TGTGCCAGCCTAAGCGGGACCGCCAATGAGCAGTTCTTC.

The sample holds many counts of this clonotype. This chain connects TRBV7-9 to TRBJ1-1; D ambiguous. Germline CDR1 reads SEHNR; CDR2 reads FQNEAQ (reference sequence). V lost 4 bases, J lost 1 base, and 7 bases lay in between. CDR3 length: 13 amino acids. The CDR3 protein is CASSSRRNTEAFF. CDR3 in DNA: TGTGCCAGCAGCTCCAGACGGAACACTGAAGCTTTCTTT.

This clonotype has only a few counts. The rearrangement links TRBV11-2 to TRBJ1-6, with 7 bases that match TRBD1. This CDR3 region has 18 residues. CDR1 and CDR2 from the germline V gene are SGHAT and FQNNGV. J was trimmed by 6 bases and V by 5 bases; bases with no gene match: 16. CDR3 coding DNA: TGTGCCAGCAGCCCCGCGGCCCTCGACAGGGCCGGTAATTCACCCCTCCACTTT. This gives the protein CASSPAALDRAGNSPLHF.

The table lists this clonotype with a few counts. The rearrangement joins TRBV5-1 to TRBJ2-1, with 7 nucleotides matching TRBD2. The V segment lost 5 bases and the J segment 3 bases; nucleotides outside the gene matches: 8. This CDR3 has 15 residues. Looked up from germline, CDR1 is SGHRS and CDR2 is YFSETQ. This CDR3 reads CASSLGLDDYNEQFF. As DNA, the CDR3 is TGCGCCAGCAGTCTCGGACTAGACGACTACAATGAGCAGTTCTTC.

The chain is built from TRBV24-1 and TRBJ1-1, with D hard to call. The V end lost 0 bases, the J end lost 1 base, and 17 bases lay between the germline ends. Germline CDR1 and CDR2: KGHDR and SFDVKD. CDR3 length equals 18 residues. Here the CDR3 reads CATSDLLHGKRGNTEAFF. DNA of the CDR3: TGTGCCACCAGTGATTTGCTCCACGGAAAAAGAGGGAACACTGAAGCTTTCTTT.